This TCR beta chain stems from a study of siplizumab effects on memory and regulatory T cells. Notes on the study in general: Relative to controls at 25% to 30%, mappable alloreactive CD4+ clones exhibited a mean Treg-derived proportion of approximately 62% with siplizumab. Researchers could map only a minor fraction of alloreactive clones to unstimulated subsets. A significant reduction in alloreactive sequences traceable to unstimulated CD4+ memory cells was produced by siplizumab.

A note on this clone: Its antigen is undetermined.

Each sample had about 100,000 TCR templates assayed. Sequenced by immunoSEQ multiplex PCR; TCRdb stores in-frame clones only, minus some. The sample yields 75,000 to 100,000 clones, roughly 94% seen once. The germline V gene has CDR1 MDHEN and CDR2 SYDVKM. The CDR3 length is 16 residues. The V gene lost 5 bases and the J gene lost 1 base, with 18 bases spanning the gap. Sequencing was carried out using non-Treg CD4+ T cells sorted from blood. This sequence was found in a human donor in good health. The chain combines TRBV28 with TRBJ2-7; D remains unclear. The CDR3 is CASSPPRGSLSYEQYF. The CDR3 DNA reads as TGTGCCAGCAGTCCTCCCCGCGGCTCCCTGTCCTACGAGCAGTACTTC. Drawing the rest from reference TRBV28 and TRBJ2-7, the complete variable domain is DVKVTQSSRYLVKRTGEKVFLECVQDMDHENMFWYRQDPGLGLRLIYFSYDVKMKEKGDIPEGYSVSREKKERFSLILESASTNQTSMYLCASSPPRGSLSYEQYFGPGTRLTVT.